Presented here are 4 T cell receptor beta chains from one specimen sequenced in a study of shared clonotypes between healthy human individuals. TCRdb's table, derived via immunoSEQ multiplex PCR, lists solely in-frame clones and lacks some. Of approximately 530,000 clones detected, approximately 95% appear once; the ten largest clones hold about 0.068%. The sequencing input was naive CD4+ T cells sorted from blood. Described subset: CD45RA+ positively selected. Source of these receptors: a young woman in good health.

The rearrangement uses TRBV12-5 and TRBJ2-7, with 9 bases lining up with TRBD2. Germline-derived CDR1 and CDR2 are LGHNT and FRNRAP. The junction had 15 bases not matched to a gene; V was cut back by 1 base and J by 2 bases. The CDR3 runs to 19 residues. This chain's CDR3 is CASGLETPAKREDPYEQYF. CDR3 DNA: TGTGCTAGTGGTTTGGAGACGCCTGCGAAGCGGGAGGATCCCTACGAGCAGTACTTC.

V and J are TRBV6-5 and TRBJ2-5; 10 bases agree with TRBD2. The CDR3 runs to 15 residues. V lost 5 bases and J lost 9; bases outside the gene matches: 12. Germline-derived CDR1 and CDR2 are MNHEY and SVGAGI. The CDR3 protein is CASSISAGLASSQYF. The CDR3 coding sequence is TGTGCCAGCAGTATCAGCGCGGGACTAGCGTCGTCCCAGTACTTC.

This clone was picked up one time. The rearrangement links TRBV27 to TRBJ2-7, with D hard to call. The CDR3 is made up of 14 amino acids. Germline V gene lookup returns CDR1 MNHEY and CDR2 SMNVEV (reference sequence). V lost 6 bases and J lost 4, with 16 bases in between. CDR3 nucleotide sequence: TGTGCCAGCAGACCACACAGTTGGCAATACGAGCAGTACTTC. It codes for CASRPHSWQYEQYF.

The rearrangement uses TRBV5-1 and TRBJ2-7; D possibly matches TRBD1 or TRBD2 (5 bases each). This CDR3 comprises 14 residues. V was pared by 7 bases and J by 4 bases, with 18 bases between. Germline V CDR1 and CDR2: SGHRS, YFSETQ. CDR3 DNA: TGCGCCAGCTCGCCGATAGTGGGGGTTTACGAGCAGTACTTC. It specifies CASSPIVGVYEQYF.